This T cell receptor beta chain originates from a study of cytomegalovirus exposure and HLA in healthy donors. About the research overall: About 79% of around 400 genotyped donors fell in the Caucasian-associated ancestry cluster.

General study points: It was only CMV serostatus that was available as immune exposure information. Later analysis placed DRB1 highest and HLA-C lowest in TCR association rates, which differed by HLA locus. Analysis performed later showed TCR beta chains linked to HLA being more clonally expanded than equally common others.

The CDR3 covers 14 residues. From germline, CDR1 is MNHEY and CDR2 SMNVEV (reference sequence). On this clone itself: Its antigen is not identified.

Primers included in the PCR were 60 Vbeta and 13 Jbeta primers. Produced via immunoSEQ multiplex PCR; TCRdb's table is partial and in-frame only. Seen here are about 140,000 clones, around 80% observed once, and the top ten hold about 1.4%. The sequence came from a man in his thirties or forties in good health and CMV-seropositive. Sequences were obtained from PBMCs. The J gene is TRBJ2-5, the V gene TRBV27; D uncertain. The J call is in doubt because the DNA end fits TRBJ2-7 better. CDR3 residues: CASSLSPSSYEQYF. CDR3 bases: TGTGCCAGCAGTTTATCGCCTAGCTCCTACGAGCAGTACTTC.